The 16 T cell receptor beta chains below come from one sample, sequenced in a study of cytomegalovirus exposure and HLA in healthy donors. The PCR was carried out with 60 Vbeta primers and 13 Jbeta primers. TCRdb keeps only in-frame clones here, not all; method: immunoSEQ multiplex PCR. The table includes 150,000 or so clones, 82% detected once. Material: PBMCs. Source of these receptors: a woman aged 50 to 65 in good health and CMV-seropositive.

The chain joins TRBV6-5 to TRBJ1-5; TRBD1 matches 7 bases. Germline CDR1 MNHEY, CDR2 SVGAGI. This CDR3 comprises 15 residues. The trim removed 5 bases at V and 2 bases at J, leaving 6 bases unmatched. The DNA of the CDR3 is TGTGCCAGCAGTGGACAGGCTGGAGGCAATCAGCCCCAGCATTTT. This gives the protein CASSGQAGGNQPQHF.

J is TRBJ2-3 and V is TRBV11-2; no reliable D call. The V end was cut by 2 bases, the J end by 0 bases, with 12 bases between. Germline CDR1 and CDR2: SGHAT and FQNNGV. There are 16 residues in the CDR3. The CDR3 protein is CASSLRGRPSTDTQYF. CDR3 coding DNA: TGTGCCAGCAGCTTACGAGGTCGCCCTAGCACAGATACGCAGTATTTT. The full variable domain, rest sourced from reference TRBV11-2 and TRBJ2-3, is EAGVAQSPRYKIIEKRQSVAFWCNPISGHATLYWYQQILGQGPKLLIQFQNNGVVDDSQLPKDRFSAERLKGVDSTLKIQPAKLEDSAVYLCASSLRGRPSTDTQYFGPGTRLTVL.

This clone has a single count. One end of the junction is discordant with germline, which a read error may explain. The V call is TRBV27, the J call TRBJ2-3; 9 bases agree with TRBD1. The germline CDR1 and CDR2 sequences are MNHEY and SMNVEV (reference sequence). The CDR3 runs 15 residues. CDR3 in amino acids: CGSSLGQGRPDTQYF. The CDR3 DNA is TGTGGCAGCAGTTTAGGACAGGGGCGACCAGATACGCAGTATTTT.

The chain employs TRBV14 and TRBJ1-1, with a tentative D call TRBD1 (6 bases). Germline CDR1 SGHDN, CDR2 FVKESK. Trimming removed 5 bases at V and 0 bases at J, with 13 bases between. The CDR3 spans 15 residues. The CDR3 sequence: CASSVTGSMNTEAFF. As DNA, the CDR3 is TGTGCCAGCAGCGTCACAGGGAGTATGAACACTGAAGCTTTCTTT.

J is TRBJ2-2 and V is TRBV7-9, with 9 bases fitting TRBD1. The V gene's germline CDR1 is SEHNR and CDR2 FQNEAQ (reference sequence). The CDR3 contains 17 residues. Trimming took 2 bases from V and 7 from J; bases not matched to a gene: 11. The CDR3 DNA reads TGTGCCAGCAGCTTAACCGCAAACAGGGGGCTTATCGGGGAGCTGTTTTTT. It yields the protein CASSLTANRGLIGELFF.

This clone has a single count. The CDR3 nucleotides read TGTGCCAGCAGTTACTCGGGGAGTCCCTTCAACTACGAGCAGTACTTC. This sequence encodes CASSYSGSPFNYEQYF. V usage is TRBV6-5 and J usage is TRBJ2-7; D perhaps matches TRBD2 (5 bases). This CDR3 has 16 amino acids. The V gene's germline CDR1 is MNHEY and CDR2 SVGAGI. The ends were cut back, 0 bases at V and 3 bases at J, with 15 bases in the middle.

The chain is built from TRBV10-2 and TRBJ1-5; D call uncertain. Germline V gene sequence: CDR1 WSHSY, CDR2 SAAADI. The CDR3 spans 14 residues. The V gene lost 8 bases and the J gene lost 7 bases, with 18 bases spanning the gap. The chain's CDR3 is CASGDGGWYQPQHF. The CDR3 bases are TGCGCCAGCGGGGATGGAGGGTGGTACCAGCCCCAGCATTTT.

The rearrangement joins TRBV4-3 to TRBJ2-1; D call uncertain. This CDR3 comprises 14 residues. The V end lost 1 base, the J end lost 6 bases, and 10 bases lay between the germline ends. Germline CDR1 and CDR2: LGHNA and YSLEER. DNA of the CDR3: TGCGCCAGCAGCCAAGCGAGGTTTGGCAATGAGCAGTTCTTC. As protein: CASSQARFGNEQFF.

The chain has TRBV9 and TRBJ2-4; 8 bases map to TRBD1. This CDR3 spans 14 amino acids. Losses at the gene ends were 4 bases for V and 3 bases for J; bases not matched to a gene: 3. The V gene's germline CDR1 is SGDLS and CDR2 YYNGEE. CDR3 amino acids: CASSKQGGKNIQYF. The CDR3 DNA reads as TGTGCCAGCAGCAAACAGGGGGGCAAAAACATTCAGTACTTC.

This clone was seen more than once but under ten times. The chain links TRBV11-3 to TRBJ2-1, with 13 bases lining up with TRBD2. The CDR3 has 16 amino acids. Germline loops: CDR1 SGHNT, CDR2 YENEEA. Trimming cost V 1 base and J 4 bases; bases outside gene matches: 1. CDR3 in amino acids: CASSLGLAGGYNEQFF. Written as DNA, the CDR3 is TGTGCCAGCAGCTTAGGACTAGCGGGGGGTTACAATGAGCAGTTCTTC.

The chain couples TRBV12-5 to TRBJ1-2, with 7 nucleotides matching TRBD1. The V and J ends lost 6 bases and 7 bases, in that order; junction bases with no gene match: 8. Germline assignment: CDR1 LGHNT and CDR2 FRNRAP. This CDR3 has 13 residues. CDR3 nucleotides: TGTGCTAGTGGACGCCAAGACAGGGCTGGCTACACCTTC. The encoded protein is CASGRQDRAGYTF.

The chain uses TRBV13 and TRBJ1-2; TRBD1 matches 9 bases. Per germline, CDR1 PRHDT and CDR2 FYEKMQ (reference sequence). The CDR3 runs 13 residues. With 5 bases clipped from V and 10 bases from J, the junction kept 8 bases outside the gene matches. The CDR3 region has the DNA TGTGCCAGCAGCCTCGGGACAGGGCTTGTCTACACCTTC. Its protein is CASSLGTGLVYTF.

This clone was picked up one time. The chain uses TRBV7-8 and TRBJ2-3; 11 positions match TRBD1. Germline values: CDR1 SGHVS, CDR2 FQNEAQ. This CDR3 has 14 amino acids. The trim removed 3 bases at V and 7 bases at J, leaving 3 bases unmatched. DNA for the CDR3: TGTGCCAGCAGCTTGGGACAGGGGGTTCATACGCAGTATTTT. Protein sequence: CASSLGQGVHTQYF.

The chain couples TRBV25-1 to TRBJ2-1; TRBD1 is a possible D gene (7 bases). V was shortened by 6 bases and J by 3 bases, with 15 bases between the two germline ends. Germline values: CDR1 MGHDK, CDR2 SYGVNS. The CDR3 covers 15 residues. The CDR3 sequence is CASSRGVGVYNEQFF. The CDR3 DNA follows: TGTGCCAGCAGCAGGGGGGTGGGAGTCTACAATGAGCAGTTCTTC. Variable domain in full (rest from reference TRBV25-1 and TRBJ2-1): EADIYQTPRYLVIGTGKKITLECSQTMGHDKMYWYQQDPGMELHLIHYSYGVNSTEKGDLSSESTVSRIRTEHFPLTLESARPSHTSQYLCASSRGVGVYNEQFFGPGTRLTVL.

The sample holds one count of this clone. CDR3 DNA sequence: TGCGCCAGCAGCCAAGATGGGGAGGCACTTACTTCCACTATGCGAGGCTACACCTTC. This sequence encodes CASSQDGEALTSTMRGYTF. The chain uses TRBV4-3 and TRBJ1-2; no clear D gene. This CDR3 comprises 19 residues. Germline V gene lookup returns CDR1 LGHNA and CDR2 YSLEER. The V end lost 0 bases, the J end lost 8 bases, and 28 bases lay between the germline ends.

The CDR3 loop reads CASSSPGTATGELFF. CDR3 nucleotides: TGTGCCAGCAGTTCACCCGGGACAGCCACCGGGGAGCTGTTTTTT. The chain recombines TRBV27 with TRBJ2-2; TRBD1 matches at 7 bases. Germline loops: CDR1 MNHEY, CDR2 SMNVEV (reference sequence). V lost 4 bases to trimming and J lost 4 bases; unmatched junction nucleotides: 6. The CDR3 is made up of 15 amino acids.